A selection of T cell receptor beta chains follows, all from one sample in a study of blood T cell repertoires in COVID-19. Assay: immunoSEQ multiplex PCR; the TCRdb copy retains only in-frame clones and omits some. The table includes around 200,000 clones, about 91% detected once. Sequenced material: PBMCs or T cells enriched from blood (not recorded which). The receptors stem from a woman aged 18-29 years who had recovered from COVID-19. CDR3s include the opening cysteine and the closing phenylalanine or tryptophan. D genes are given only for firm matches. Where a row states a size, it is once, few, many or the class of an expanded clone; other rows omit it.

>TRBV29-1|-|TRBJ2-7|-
CSVQGGSYEQYF
TGCAGCGTCCAGGGGGGTTCCTACGAGCAGTACTTC
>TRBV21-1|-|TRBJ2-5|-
CASSLFPGTSKETQYF
TGTGCCAGCAGCCTTTTCCCGGGGACTTCTAAAGAGACCCAGTACTTC
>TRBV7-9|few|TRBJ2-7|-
CASSLKYEQYF
TGTGCCAGCAGCCTAAAGTACGAGCAGTACTTC
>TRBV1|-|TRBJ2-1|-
CTSSQDGPLATDEQFF
TGCACCAGCAGCCAAGACGGTCCACTAGCGACGGATGAGCAGTTCTTC
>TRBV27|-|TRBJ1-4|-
CASSLSWLTNEKLFF
TGTGCCAGCAGTTTATCGTGGCTAACTAATGAAAAACTGTTTTTT
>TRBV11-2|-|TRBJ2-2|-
CASLTLRTGELFF
TGTGCCAGTTTGACTCTGAGGACCGGGGAGCTGTTTTTT
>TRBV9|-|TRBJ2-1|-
CASSVDQGSYNEQFF
TGTGCCAGCAGCGTTGACCAGGGCTCCTACAATGAGCAGTTCTTC
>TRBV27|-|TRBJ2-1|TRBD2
CASSLAPSGNEQFF
TGTGCCAGCAGCCTAGCCCCTAGCGGGAATGAGCAGTTCTTC
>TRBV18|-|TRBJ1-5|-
CASSPVGSNQPQHF
TGTGCCAGCTCACCGGTCGGTAGCAATCAGCCCCAGCATTTT
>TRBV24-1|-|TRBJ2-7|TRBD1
CATSSRDRPLEQYF
TGTGCCACCAGCTCCCGGGACAGACCCCTCGAGCAGTACTTC
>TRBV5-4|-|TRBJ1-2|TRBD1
CASSEEKTGRNYGYTF
TGTGCCAGCAGCGAGGAGAAGACAGGGCGAAACTATGGCTACACCTTC
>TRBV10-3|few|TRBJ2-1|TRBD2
CAISESRGGRANNEQFF
TGTGCCATCAGTGAGTCCCGGGGCGGGAGGGCCAACAATGAGCAGTTCTTC
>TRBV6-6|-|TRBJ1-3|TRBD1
CASSTGTGAEGNTIYF
TGTGCCAGTTCCACCGGGACAGGGGCGGAGGGAAACACCATATATTTT
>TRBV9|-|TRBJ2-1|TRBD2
CASSASGTSKVNEQFF
TGTGCCAGCAGCGCCTCCGGGACTAGCAAAGTCAATGAGCAGTTCTTC
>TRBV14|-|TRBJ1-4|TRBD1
CASSQLYRGRTNEKLFF
TGTGCCAGCAGCCAACTCTACAGGGGAAGAACTAATGAAAAACTGTTTTTT
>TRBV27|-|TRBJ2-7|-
CASSLAGAYEQYF
TGTGCCAGCAGTCTTGCAGGTGCATACGAGCAGTACTTC
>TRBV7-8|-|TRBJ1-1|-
CASSLVGGESEAFF
TGTGCCAGCAGCTTAGTGGGGGGAGAGAGTGAAGCTTTCTTT
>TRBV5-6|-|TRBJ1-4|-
CASSPQTKGVGQKLFF
TGTGCCAGCAGCCCTCAAACCAAGGGGGTCGGTCAAAAACTGTTTTTT
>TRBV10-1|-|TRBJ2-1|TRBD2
CASSEQGLGTSGPEGYNEQFF
TGCGCCAGCAGTGAGCAAGGGTTGGGGACTAGCGGGCCCGAAGGGTACAATGAGCAGTTCTTC
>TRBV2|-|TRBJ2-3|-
CASSWVTSGYTDTQYF
TGTGCCAGCAGTTGGGTCACCAGCGGCTACACAGATACGCAGTATTTT
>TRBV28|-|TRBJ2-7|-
CASSPLGRGTPSEQYF
TGTGCCAGCAGTCCCCTGGGGCGCGGAACCCCCTCCGAGCAGTACTTC
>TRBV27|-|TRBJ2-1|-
CATQQGLQDNEQFF
TGTGCCACCCAACAGGGCCTACAGGACAATGAGCAGTTCTTC
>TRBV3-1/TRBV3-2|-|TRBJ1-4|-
CASSQAGSQNEKLFF
TGTGCCAGCAGCCAAGCCGGGAGTCAGAATGAAAAACTGTTTTTT
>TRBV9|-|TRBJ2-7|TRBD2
CASSARTSGSSYEQYF
TGTGCCAGCAGCGCCAGGACTAGCGGGAGCTCCTACGAGCAGTACTTC
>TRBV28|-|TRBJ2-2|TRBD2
CASSTGTSGRTGELFF
TGTGCCAGCAGTACCGGGACTAGCGGGCGGACCGGGGAGCTGTTTTTT
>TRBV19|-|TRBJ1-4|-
CASSSPGQLNEKLFF
TGTGCCAGTAGTTCACCGGGACAATTAAATGAAAAACTGTTTTTT
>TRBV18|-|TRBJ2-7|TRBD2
CASSPVTSASYEQYF
TGTGCCAGCTCACCCGTGACTAGCGCATCCTACGAGCAGTACTTC
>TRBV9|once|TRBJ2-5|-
CASSVGVLAFLGGTQYF
TGTGCCAGCAGCGTAGGAGTTTTGGCCTTCCTGGGGGGGACCCAGTACTTC
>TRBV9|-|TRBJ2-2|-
CASSVEASRTGELFF
TGTGCCAGCAGCGTAGAGGCTAGCAGGACCGGGGAGCTGTTTTTT
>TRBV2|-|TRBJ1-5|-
CASSSGQHNQPQHF
TGTGCCAGCAGTAGTGGACAGCACAATCAGCCCCAGCATTTT
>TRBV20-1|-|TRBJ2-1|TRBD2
CSASSSLAANEQFF
TGCAGTGCTAGTAGTTCCCTAGCGGCAAATGAGCAGTTCTTC
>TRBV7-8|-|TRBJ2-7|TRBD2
CASSLAGTSGVYEQYF
TGTGCCAGCAGCTTAGCGGGGACTAGCGGAGTTTACGAGCAGTACTTC
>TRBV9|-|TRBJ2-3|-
CASSVGLLTDTQYF
TGTGCCAGCAGCGTAGGACTCCTCACAGATACGCAGTATTTT
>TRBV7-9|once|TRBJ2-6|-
CASSLAEGPIAGANVLTF
TGTGCCAGCAGCTTAGCGGAGGGCCCAATTGCTGGGGCCAACGTCCTGACTTTC
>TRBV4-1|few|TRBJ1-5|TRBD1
CASSQVGQGYQPQHF
TGCGCCAGCAGCCAAGTCGGACAGGGCTATCAGCCCCAGCATTTT
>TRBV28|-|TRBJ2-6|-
CASSQTVSGANVLTF
TGTGCCAGCAGTCAGACAGTCTCTGGGGCCAACGTCCTGACTTTC
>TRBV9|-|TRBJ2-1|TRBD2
CASSVGLAVGNEQFF
TGTGCCAGCAGCGTAGGACTAGCGGTCGGCAATGAGCAGTTCTTC
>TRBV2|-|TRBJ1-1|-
CASNPYTEAFF
TGTGCCAGCAATCCTTACACTGAAGCTTTCTTT
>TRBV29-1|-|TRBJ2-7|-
CSAAGGGIGTDEQYF
TGCAGCGCTGCCGGCGGAGGTATAGGAACGGACGAGCAGTACTTC
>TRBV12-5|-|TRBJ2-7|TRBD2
CASAPSGRGDCEQYF
TGTGCTAGTGCCCCCAGCGGGAGAGGGGACTGCGAGCAGTACTTC
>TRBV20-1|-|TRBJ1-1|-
CSASTGLEAFF
TGCAGTGCTAGTACAGGCCTTGAAGCTTTCTTT
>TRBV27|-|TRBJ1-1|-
CASRKRTENTEAFF
TGTGCCAGCAGGAAGAGGACAGAGAACACTGAAGCTTTCTTT
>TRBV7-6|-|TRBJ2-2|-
CASGPYLRGVSGELFF
TGTGCCAGCGGACCTTACTTGCGGGGTGTCTCCGGGGAGCTGTTTTTT
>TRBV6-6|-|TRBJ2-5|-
CASIKSGQKETQYF
TGTGCCAGCATCAAGTCCGGACAGAAAGAGACCCAGTACTTC
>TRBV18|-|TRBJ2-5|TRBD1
CASSPLGVGGSPQSETQYF
TGTGCCAGCTCACCACTGGGGGTAGGGGGCTCACCCCAATCGGAGACCCAGTACTTC
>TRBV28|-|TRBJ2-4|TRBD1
CASSLAAGGVGIQYF
TGTGCCAGCAGTTTGGCGGCAGGGGGCGTGGGCATTCAGTACTTC